The rows below give T cell receptor beta chains drawn from one sample of a study of glioma-infiltrating T cells after dendritic cell vaccination. The protocol was immunoSEQ multiplex PCR, while the TCRdb copy is restricted to in-frame clones and leaves out a portion. The table lists 80,000 to 100,000 clones, around 80% of them singletons, with around 5.4% in the top ten. Sequencing was performed on blood, taken after dendritic cell vaccination. These receptors came from a human donor with glioblastoma. CDR3s include the opening cysteine and the closing phenylalanine or tryptophan. The D gene is left open where the match is weak.

TRBJ1-1 13 TRBV30 - CAWSKLANTEAFF TGTGCCTGGAGTAAACTCGCCAACACTGAAGCTTTCTTT
TRBJ1-1 12 TRBV30 - CAWSAGNTEAFF TGTGCCTGGAGTGCGGGAAACACTGAAGCTTTCTTT
TRBJ1-1 12 TRBV29-1 TRBD1 CSVMTGVTEAFF TGCAGCGTAATGACAGGGGTCACTGAAGCTTTCTTT
TRBJ2-1 17 TRBV5-1 TRBD2 CASSPPGGGVSYNEQFF TGCGCCAGCAGCCCACCGGGTGGGGGGGTTTCCTACAATGAGCAGTTCTTC
TRBJ1-2 13 TRBV27 TRBD1 CASRRGQTDGYTF TGTGCCAGCAGGAGGGGACAGACGGATGGCTACACCTTC
TRBJ1-3 13 TRBV5-1 - CASSPDLGNTIYF TGCGCCAGCAGCCCGGACTTGGGAAACACCATATATTTT
TRBJ1-1 13 TRBV6-4 - CASRLGANTEAFF TGTGCCAGCAGACTGGGGGCGAACACTGAAGCTTTCTTT
TRBJ1-5 13 TRBV7-9 TRBD1 CASSQGAEQPQHF TGTGCCAGCAGCCAGGGGGCCGAGCAGCCCCAGCATTTT
TRBJ2-1 16 TRBV7-8 - CASSPHPAISGEEQFF TGTGCCAGCAGCCCACACCCGGCTATCTCGGGGGAGGAGCAGTTCTTC
TRBJ2-7 15 TRBV27 TRBD1 CASRRPGQGTYEQYF TGTGCCAGCCGTCGACCGGGACAGGGTACCTACGAGCAGTACTTC
TRBJ2-1 21 TRBV5-1 TRBD2 CASTPRAPGLAGVVRGNEQFF TGCGCCAGCACCCCACGGGCACCGGGACTAGCGGGAGTGGTTAGAGGCAATGAGCAGTTCTTC